The source of this T cell receptor (beta chain) is a study of CD8+ T cells in alopecia areata. In the study overall: After 6 to 18 months of tofacitinib, follow-up continued 6 months off drug. Regarding the study as a whole: Many expanded lesional clones stayed in scalp and blood while on tofacitinib. Expanded CD8+ clones among the top 100, and scalp clonality, were significantly decreased by tofacitinib.

This sample's treatment: oral pan-JAK inhibitor, 5-10 mg twice daily. Those with alopecia areata gave lesional scalp punch biopsies and peripheral blood. V shed 5 bases and J 3 bases; nucleotides not matched to a gene: 8. This CDR3 is built from 14 residues. CDR1 and CDR2 (germline): SGDLS, YYNGEE. RNA extraction was followed by reverse transcription into cDNA, which acted as the sequencing template. Sequencing used immunoSEQ multiplex PCR; TCRdb keeps in-frame clones, though not all of them. This sample has about 220,000 clones, with more than 45% found just once. Points on this clone: Its antigen is unknown.

Sequenced here: CD4+ T cells sorted from blood, sampled at week 4, from a patient treated with tofacitinib. The TCR originated in a human donor with alopecia areata. The V gene is TRBV9, the J gene TRBJ2-7; TRBD1 matches 7 bases. CDR3 nucleotides: TGTGCCAGCAGTGACCGGACAGGAGGCTACGAGCAGTACTTC. This encodes CASSDRTGGYEQYF.